This T cell receptor beta chain comes out of a study of vaccination and CD4 T cells after COVID-19. At the level of the study: Nasal swab PCR showed SARS-CoV-2 in convalescent patients, eight to ten with mild and one with severe disease. Six males and four females, two of them Hispanic, were enrolled as convalescents.

Documented treatment: approximately nine-day PBMC culture with coronavirus spike peptide pools or control peptides (ViraFEST assay). ViraFEST relied on peptide pools to expand antigen-specific T cells; the TCRs were sequenced afterward. CD4+ T cells that had been cultured provided DNA sequenced with the Oncomine TCR Beta short-read assay. Cultures of CD4+ T cells served as the source for extracting genomic DNA. TCRdb independently ran MiXCR on the PCR reads; one entry per CDR3 protein. The sample holds roughly 20,000 distinct CDR3 sequences, almost 50% seen once. CDR1 and CDR2 from the germline V gene are SEHNR and FQNEAQ (reference sequence). The CDR3 covers 13 residues. V was trimmed by 5 bases and J by 11 bases, leaving 15 bases between them. In its sample, this clonotype was seen a few times. What it binds is not known.

The source material was CD4+ T cells from blood, cultured in vitro. This receptor was identified in a human donor who had recovered from COVID-19. The chain carries TRBV7-9 and TRBJ1-4, with a possible D match to TRBD1 (5 bases). Here the CDR3 reads CASSRQGLAKLFF. CDR3 coding DNA: TGTGCCAGCAGCCGTCAGGGTTTGGCGAAACTGTTTTTT.